The 13 T cell receptor beta chains below all came from one sample that was sequenced in a study of T cell changes during pregnancy in multiple sclerosis. Produced via immunoSEQ multiplex PCR; TCRdb's table is partial and in-frame only. The table includes 20,000 to 25,000 clones, roughly 89% detected once. Here the sequenced sample was CD8+ T cells from peripheral blood mononuclear cells, taken in the second trimester of pregnancy. The receptors were gathered from a female donor in good health, enrolled as a control in a pregnancy study.

The CDR3 loop reads CASSLRGDNYGYTF. CDR3 DNA sequence: TGCGCCAGCAGCTTGCGGGGAGACAACTATGGCTACACCTTC. J is TRBJ1-2 and V is TRBV5-1; D call uncertain. Trimming removed 1 base from V and 2 bases from J, with 9 bases in between. In germline, CDR1 is SGHRS, CDR2 YFSETQ. The CDR3 runs to 14 residues. Drawing the rest from reference TRBV5-1 and TRBJ1-2, the complete variable domain is KAGVTQTPRYLIKTRGQQVTLSCSPISGHRSVSWYQQTPGQGLQFLFEYFSETQRNKGNFPGRFSGRQFSNSRSEMNVSTLELGDSALYLCASSLRGDNYGYTFGSGTRLTVV.

V and J are TRBV11-3 and TRBJ2-2, with D perhaps matching TRBD2 (6 bases). V lost 5 bases, J lost 4 bases, and 14 bases lay in between. Germline V gives CDR1 SGHNT, CDR2 YENEEA. The CDR3 is 15 residues long. The CDR3 DNA sequence: TGTGCCAGCAGCCACACTAGGGGAGGCACCGGGGAGCTGTTTTTT. Protein: CASSHTRGGTGELFF.

This chain connects TRBV5-1 to TRBJ2-7, with TRBD1 matching 9 bases. This CDR3 has 17 amino acids. Germline V gene sequence: CDR1 SGHRS, CDR2 YFSETQ. The ends lost 4 bases at V and 1 base at J; junction bases unmatched: 12. The CDR3 loop reads CASSRGKQGALSYEQYF. Written as DNA, the CDR3 is TGCGCCAGCAGCCGGGGGAAACAGGGGGCCCTTTCCTACGAGCAGTACTTC. Drawing the rest from reference TRBV5-1 and TRBJ2-7, the complete variable domain is KAGVTQTPRYLIKTRGQQVTLSCSPISGHRSVSWYQQTPGQGLQFLFEYFSETQRNKGNFPGRFSGRQFSNSRSEMNVSTLELGDSALYLCASSRGKQGALSYEQYFGPGTRLTVT.

The rearrangement joins TRBV6-4 to TRBJ2-3, with 10 positions matching TRBD1. CDR1 and CDR2 (germline): MRHNA, SNTAGT. V shed 3 bases and J 1 base; nucleotides not matched to a gene: 7. The CDR3 has 17 residues. The CDR3 protein is CASSETPGTGGTDTQYF. The CDR3, as DNA: TGTGCCAGCAGTGAGACCCCCGGGACAGGGGGCACAGATACGCAGTATTTT.

The V gene is TRBV6-6, the J gene TRBJ1-1; no firm D call. Trimming took off 5 bases at V and 4 bases at J, with 8 bases between the two ends. The CDR3 sequence is 12 residues long. Germline CDR1 MNHNY, CDR2 SVGAGI (reference sequence). The DNA of the CDR3 is TGTGCCAGCAGTCCCTCTTTCACTGAAGCTTTCTTT. As protein: CASSPSFTEAFF.

CDR3 residues: CASSTFQAGDGYTF. DNA for the CDR3: TGTGCCAGTAGTACCTTCCAGGCGGGGGACGGCTACACCTTC. The V gene is TRBV19, the J gene TRBJ1-2; maybe TRBD1 (5 bases). The germline CDR1 and CDR2 sequences are LNHDA and SQIVND (reference sequence). Between the trimmed V and J ends, which lost 4 bases and 8 bases, there was a span of 17 bases. The CDR3 consists of 14 residues. Full variable domain (remainder filled in from reference TRBV19 and TRBJ1-2): DGGITQSPKYLFRKEGQNVTLSCEQNLNHDAMYWYRQDPGQGLRLIYYSQIVNDFQKGDIAEGYSVSREKKESFPLTVTSAQKNPTAFYLCASSTFQAGDGYTFGSGTRLTVV.

By share of the sample, this clone is medium-sized (0.01 to 0.1%). This chain links TRBV6-4 with TRBJ2-1, with 12 bases that match TRBD2. V was pared by 0 bases and J by 12 bases, with 0 bases of the junction left unmatched. CDR1 is MRHNA, CDR2 SNTAGT, per germline. CDR3 length: 13 residues. The DNA for the CDR3 is TGTGCCAGCAGTGACTCGACTAGCGGGAGGCAGTTCTTC. Translating it yields CASSDSTSGRQFF.

The chain recombines TRBV11-2 with TRBJ2-7; TRBD2 matches at 10 bases. The germline CDR1 and CDR2 sequences are SGHAT and FQNNGV. Trimming took 5 bases from V and 2 from J; bases not matched to a gene: 6. CDR3 length: 15 residues. The CDR3: CASSRIAGGAYEQYF. The CDR3 nucleotides read TGTGCCAGCAGCAGAATAGCGGGAGGCGCCTACGAGCAGTACTTC.

The J gene is TRBJ1-5, the V gene TRBV27, with 7 nucleotides matching TRBD1. V lost 6 bases, J lost 0 bases, and 5 bases stayed unmatched. The CDR3 totals 15 residues. Looked up from germline, CDR1 is MNHEY and CDR2 is SMNVEV (reference sequence). CDR3 in amino acids: CASSRDSISNQPQHF. CDR3 sequence (DNA): TGTGCCAGCAGCCGGGACAGCATTAGCAATCAGCCCCAGCATTTT.

V gene TRBV15 combines with J gene TRBJ2-5; tentative D call: TRBD2 (6 bases). Germline CDR1 and CDR2: LNHNV and YYDKDF (reference sequence). V was trimmed by 5 bases and J by 5 bases, leaving 15 bases between them. The CDR3 totals 14 residues. The CDR3 DNA is TGTGCCACCAGCGCCCGGGACTTCGATGAGACCCAGTACTTC. Its translation: CATSARDFDETQYF.

The rearrangement joins TRBV28 to TRBJ2-7; no firm D call. This CDR3 is built from 16 residues. V dropped 7 bases and J dropped 0 bases, with 19 bases sitting between them. CDR1 is MDHEN and CDR2 is SYDVKM in the germline V gene. Written as DNA, the CDR3 is TGTGCCAGCACTCTAAGCCGAGACACAAACTCCTACGAGCAGTACTTC. It translates to CASTLSRDTNSYEQYF.

The chain has TRBV9 and TRBJ2-7; unclear D gene. This CDR3 comprises 13 residues. The V end was cut by 4 bases, the J end by 3 bases, with 11 bases between. The germline V gene has CDR1 SGDLS and CDR2 YYNGEE. The CDR3 loop is CASSLRLGYEQYF. CDR3 DNA sequence: TGTGCCAGCAGCTTAAGACTGGGCTACGAGCAGTACTTC.

The rearrangement joins TRBV28 to TRBJ2-3; 11 nucleotides align to TRBD2. V lost 9 bases, J lost 1 base, and 12 bases stayed unmatched. The CDR3 contains 17 residues. Germline CDR1 is MDHEN and CDR2 is SYDVKM. The CDR3 loop is CARIAGGPGFGTDTQYF. CDR3 in DNA: TGTGCCAGAATAGCGGGAGGGCCGGGGTTCGGCACAGATACGCAGTATTTT.